These T cell receptor beta chains were read from a single sample in a study of T cell repertoires in ileal Crohn's disease. Measured with immunoSEQ multiplex PCR; TCRdb has only the in-frame clones, and not every one. The data show roughly 7,000 clones, about 91% seen once. Sequences were obtained from ileal tissue. These TCRs come from an adult with Crohn's disease. CDR3s include the opening cysteine and the closing phenylalanine or tryptophan. A D gene is named only where the DNA matches it firmly. Some rows mark clone size as missing; the rest say once, few, many or name a class of expanded clone.

v_gene: TRBV28
j_gene: TRBJ2-1
abundance: NA
d_gene: NA
CDR3nt: TGTGCCAGCAGTTCCCCCGGGTCCTACAATGAGCAGTTCTTC
CDR3aa: CASSSPGSYNEQFF

v_gene: TRBV15
j_gene: TRBJ2-3
abundance: NA
d_gene: NA
CDR3nt: TGTGCCACCAGCAGAGATTACCAGAGCACAGATACGCAGTATTTT
CDR3aa: CATSRDYQSTDTQYF

v_gene: TRBV7-5
j_gene: TRBJ1-1
abundance: NA
d_gene: NA
CDR3nt: TGTGCCAGAAGCTTAGACCACCAGGGGGCAAGGACTGAAGCTTTCTTT
CDR3aa: CARSLDHQGARTEAFF

v_gene: TRBV7-8
j_gene: TRBJ2-2
abundance: NA
d_gene: TRBD2
CDR3nt: TGTGCCAGCAGCTTCGGTGCTAGCGGGAACACCGGGGAGCTGTTTTTT
CDR3aa: CASSFGASGNTGELFF

v_gene: TRBV9
j_gene: TRBJ1-1
abundance: NA
d_gene: NA
CDR3nt: TGTGCCAGCAGCGCCCGGACACAGCTGAACACTGAAGCTTTCTTT
CDR3aa: CASSARTQLNTEAFF

v_gene: TRBV2
j_gene: TRBJ1-6
abundance: NA
d_gene: NA
CDR3nt: TGTGCCAGCAGTGTTAGCAGCTCCTATAATTCACCCCTCCACTTT
CDR3aa: CASSVSSSYNSPLHF

v_gene: TRBV4-2
j_gene: TRBJ2-1
abundance: NA
d_gene: TRBD1
CDR3nt: TGTGCCAGCAGCCAAGAACAGGGGCTCCCCCCCATCTTC
CDR3aa: CASSQEQGLPPIF

v_gene: TRBV19
j_gene: TRBJ2-2
abundance: NA
d_gene: NA
CDR3nt: TGTGCCAGTACCCTTAAAAGGGAGTTCGGGGAGCTGTTTTTT
CDR3aa: CASTLKREFGELFF

v_gene: TRBV10-3
j_gene: TRBJ1-1
abundance: few
d_gene: TRBD1
CDR3nt: TGTGCCATCAGTGTTGACCCCCCGGACAGGTGGAACACTGAAGCTTTCTTT
CDR3aa: CAISVDPPDRWNTEAFF

v_gene: TRBV5-6
j_gene: TRBJ2-7
abundance: few
d_gene: NA
CDR3nt: TGTGCCAGCAGCAGGGAGGACCGCGGCTACTCCTACGAGCAGTACTTC
CDR3aa: CASSREDRGYSYEQYF

v_gene: TRBV9
j_gene: TRBJ2-5
abundance: NA
d_gene: NA
CDR3nt: TGTGCCAGCAGCGTAGTGGCAGGGGAGGGGACCCAGTACTTC
CDR3aa: CASSVVAGEGTQYF

v_gene: TRBV19
j_gene: TRBJ1-3
abundance: few
d_gene: TRBD1
CDR3nt: TGTGCCAGCAGGACAGGGAAGAACACCATATATTTT
CDR3aa: CASRTGKNTIYF

v_gene: TRBV9
j_gene: TRBJ2-1
abundance: NA
d_gene: TRBD2
CDR3nt: TGTGCCAGCAGCGTAGGCCTAGCGGGGAATCGCGATGAGCAGTTCTTC
CDR3aa: CASSVGLAGNRDEQFF

v_gene: TRBV18
j_gene: TRBJ2-7
abundance: NA
d_gene: NA
CDR3nt: TGTGCCAGCTCACCCCAGCTTATTGGGCCAGCCTACGAGCAGTACTTC
CDR3aa: CASSPQLIGPAYEQYF

v_gene: TRBV7-3
j_gene: TRBJ1-5
abundance: NA
d_gene: NA
CDR3nt: TGTGCCAGCAGCTTACGGGGGAGGGGGAAAGGGGCGGGCACTAATCAGCCCCAGCATTTT
CDR3aa: CASSLRGRGKGAGTNQPQHF

v_gene: TRBV27
j_gene: TRBJ1-2
abundance: NA
d_gene: NA
CDR3nt: TGTGCCAGCAGTTTAAGTGGTACAGTCAAAAACTATGGCTACACCTTC
CDR3aa: CASSLSGTVKNYGYTF

v_gene: TRBV6-5
j_gene: TRBJ1-2
abundance: NA
d_gene: NA
CDR3nt: TGTGCCAGCAGTTACTCAGGAGGGGCGGGGACCTTC
CDR3aa: CASSYSGGAGTF

v_gene: TRBV2
j_gene: TRBJ2-1
abundance: NA
d_gene: TRBD1
CDR3nt: TGTGCCAGCAGTCGGGACAGGGGGGTCTCCTACAATGAGCAGTTCTTC
CDR3aa: CASSRDRGVSYNEQFF

v_gene: TRBV6-4
j_gene: TRBJ1-6
abundance: NA
d_gene: NA
CDR3nt: TGTGCCAGCAGTGACTCGTCCTTCGGGAATTCACCCCTCCACTTT
CDR3aa: CASSDSSFGNSPLHF

v_gene: TRBV5-8
j_gene: TRBJ1-3
abundance: NA
d_gene: TRBD1
CDR3nt: TGTGCCAGCAGCTTGAGGGACAGGGGACGCGACACCATATATTTT
CDR3aa: CASSLRDRGRDTIYF

v_gene: TRBV27
j_gene: TRBJ2-7
abundance: once
d_gene: TRBD2
CDR3nt: TGTGCCAGCGCTGTGGGCTGGCGGGAGGGCGTCTACGAGCAGTACTTC
CDR3aa: CASAVGWREGVYEQYF

v_gene: TRBV11-3
j_gene: TRBJ2-7
abundance: NA
d_gene: TRBD1
CDR3nt: TGTGCCAGCAGCCAGGGACAGGCGGGCTCCTACGAGCAGTACTTC
CDR3aa: CASSQGQAGSYEQYF

v_gene: TRBV19
j_gene: TRBJ1-5
abundance: NA
d_gene: NA
CDR3nt: TGTGCCAGTAGTGACGACAGAGTCAATCAGCCCCAGCATTTT
CDR3aa: CASSDDRVNQPQHF

v_gene: TRBV6-1
j_gene: TRBJ2-7
abundance: NA
d_gene: TRBD1
CDR3nt: TGTGCCAGCAGTGAACGAGTCAGGGGGCATAGGAATGACTACGAGCAGTACTTC
CDR3aa: CASSERVRGHRNDYEQYF

v_gene: TRBV7-3
j_gene: TRBJ2-5
abundance: NA
d_gene: TRBD1
CDR3nt: TGTGCCAGCAGCCCGCCGGGACAGCAAGAGACCCAGTACTTC
CDR3aa: CASSPPGQQETQYF

v_gene: TRBV5-8
j_gene: TRBJ2-7
abundance: NA
d_gene: NA
CDR3nt: TGTGCCAGCAGCCGATTGCGGGACTCCTACTATTACGAGCAGTACTTC
CDR3aa: CASSRLRDSYYYEQYF

v_gene: TRBV11-2
j_gene: TRBJ1-1
abundance: NA
d_gene: NA
CDR3nt: TGTGCCAGCAGCTTAGGTGGAGGGTGGGACACTGAAGCTTTCTTT
CDR3aa: CASSLGGGWDTEAFF

v_gene: TRBV9
j_gene: TRBJ2-7
abundance: NA
d_gene: NA
CDR3nt: TGTGCCAGCAGCGTCGGAGGGCCCTACGAGCAGTACTTC
CDR3aa: CASSVGGPYEQYF

v_gene: TRBV5-1
j_gene: TRBJ1-2
abundance: NA
d_gene: TRBD1
CDR3nt: TGCGCCAGCAGCTCACCGACAGGGAAGGCTTATGGCTACACCTTC
CDR3aa: CASSSPTGKAYGYTF

v_gene: TRBV9
j_gene: TRBJ2-1
abundance: NA
d_gene: TRBD2
CDR3nt: TGTGCCAGCAGCGATAGCGGGGGCCTCAATGAGCAGTTCTTC
CDR3aa: CASSDSGGLNEQFF

v_gene: TRBV27
j_gene: TRBJ2-1
abundance: NA
d_gene: TRBD2
CDR3nt: TGTGCCAGCAGTCGCCGGGAGGGTAGTGAGCAGTTCTTC
CDR3aa: CASSRREGSEQFF

v_gene: TRBV30
j_gene: TRBJ1-3
abundance: NA
d_gene: NA
CDR3nt: TGTGCCTGGAGTGTTATGGGAAACACCATATATTTT
CDR3aa: CAWSVMGNTIYF

v_gene: TRBV11-1
j_gene: TRBJ1-4
abundance: NA
d_gene: TRBD1
CDR3nt: TGTGCCAGCAGCCAACAGGGGGCCTCTAATGAAAAACTGTTTTTT
CDR3aa: CASSQQGASNEKLFF

v_gene: TRBV30
j_gene: TRBJ2-7
abundance: NA
d_gene: NA
CDR3nt: TGTGCCTGGAACCCGGGAAGAGCCTACGAGCAGTACTTC
CDR3aa: CAWNPGRAYEQYF

v_gene: TRBV5-1
j_gene: TRBJ2-1
abundance: NA
d_gene: NA
CDR3nt: TGCGCCAGCAGCTTGGGGGGGCCTCCCAATGAGCAGTTCTTC
CDR3aa: CASSLGGPPNEQFF

v_gene: TRBV5-6
j_gene: TRBJ2-2
abundance: NA
d_gene: TRBD2
CDR3nt: TGTGCCAGCAGCTCCCCTAGCGGGAGAAGTACCGGGGAGCTGTTTTTT
CDR3aa: CASSSPSGRSTGELFF

v_gene: TRBV28
j_gene: TRBJ2-5
abundance: NA
d_gene: TRBD1
CDR3nt: TGTGCCAGCAGCACCTCCGGGACAGGGCGTAGGCAGTACTTC
CDR3aa: CASSTSGTGRRQYF

v_gene: TRBV30
j_gene: TRBJ1-3
abundance: NA
d_gene: NA
CDR3nt: TGTGCCTGGAGCCTCGGGGCTGGAAACACCATATATTTT
CDR3aa: CAWSLGAGNTIYF

v_gene: TRBV5-6
j_gene: TRBJ2-7
abundance: once
d_gene: TRBD2
CDR3nt: TGTGCCAGCAGCTTGGGTTGGCTAGCGGGTTACGAGCAGTACTTC
CDR3aa: CASSLGWLAGYEQYF

v_gene: TRBV28
j_gene: TRBJ1-1
abundance: NA
d_gene: NA
CDR3nt: TGTGCCAGCAGTTGGGGGCTAAGCACTGAAGCTTTCTTT
CDR3aa: CASSWGLSTEAFF

v_gene: TRBV15
j_gene: TRBJ1-1
abundance: NA
d_gene: NA
CDR3nt: TGTGCCACCAGCGCAAGCCGGAACACTGAAGCTTTCTTT
CDR3aa: CATSASRNTEAFF

v_gene: TRBV19
j_gene: TRBJ2-1
abundance: NA
d_gene: TRBD2
CDR3nt: TGTGCCAGTAACTCCCCTCAGCGGGGGAATGAGCAGTTCTTC
CDR3aa: CASNSPQRGNEQFF

v_gene: TRBV30
j_gene: TRBJ1-2
abundance: NA
d_gene: NA
CDR3nt: TGTGCCTGGACGTCCCTATATGGCTACACCTTC
CDR3aa: CAWTSLYGYTF

v_gene: TRBV19
j_gene: TRBJ2-2
abundance: NA
d_gene: TRBD2
CDR3nt: TGTGCCAGTAGACTCGATCTATCTGCCGGGACTAGCGGGAGGCCCTTTCGGGGCACCGGGGAGCTGTTTTTT
CDR3aa: CASRLDLSAGTSGRPFRGTGELFF

v_gene: TRBV19
j_gene: TRBJ1-1
abundance: NA
d_gene: NA
CDR3nt: TGTGCCAGTAGTATGTCCGACACTGAAGCTTTCTTT
CDR3aa: CASSMSDTEAFF

v_gene: TRBV5-8
j_gene: TRBJ2-1
abundance: NA
d_gene: NA
CDR3nt: TGTGCCAGCAGGAAGGGACATTCCTTGGCGCAGTTCTTC
CDR3aa: CASRKGHSLAQFF

v_gene: TRBV6-1
j_gene: TRBJ1-4
abundance: few
d_gene: TRBD1
CDR3nt: TGTGCCAGCAGGGCTACAGGGGCAGGTCGGGAAAAACTGTTTTTT
CDR3aa: CASRATGAGREKLFF

v_gene: TRBV11-1
j_gene: TRBJ1-2
abundance: once
d_gene: TRBD1
CDR3nt: TGTGCCAGCAGCGACGTCGGGATCGGGACAGCCCTTCCCGGGGGCTACACCTTC
CDR3aa: CASSDVGIGTALPGGYTF

v_gene: TRBV7-3
j_gene: TRBJ2-1
abundance: few
d_gene: TRBD2
CDR3nt: TGTGCCAGCAGCTTAGGGCTAGCGGAGTACAATGAGCAGTTCTTC
CDR3aa: CASSLGLAEYNEQFF

v_gene: TRBV6-5
j_gene: TRBJ2-7
abundance: once
d_gene: NA
CDR3nt: TGTGCCAGCACCCCGGGTCCAAGTAGGGAGCAGTACTTC
CDR3aa: CASTPGPSREQYF

v_gene: TRBV4-1
j_gene: TRBJ1-2
abundance: NA
d_gene: NA
CDR3nt: TGCGCCAGCAGCCTCCGTTGGGGCAACTATGGCTACACCTTC
CDR3aa: CASSLRWGNYGYTF

v_gene: TRBV21-1
j_gene: TRBJ2-7
abundance: NA
d_gene: NA
CDR3nt: TGTGCCAGCAGCAAAACCGGGACCCTGGGGGCTTACGAGCAGTACTTC
CDR3aa: CASSKTGTLGAYEQYF

v_gene: TRBV19
j_gene: TRBJ2-1
abundance: NA
d_gene: NA
CDR3nt: TGTGCCAGTAGTATAGCCCTAGGTGATCCGGTGGGCAATGAGCAGTTCTTC
CDR3aa: CASSIALGDPVGNEQFF